These T cell receptor beta chains were read from a single sample in a study of shared clonotypes between healthy human individuals. Repertoires were generated with immunoSEQ multiplex PCR, while TCRdb's copy carries only in-frame clones and drops some. The sample includes 2 million to 2.5 million clones, 85% to 95% seen only once; the top ten take about 0.36%. The sample taken for sequencing was naive CD4+ T cells from PBMCs. The receptors shown here come from a man between 18 and 29 years old in good health. Some clones in this sample may be carry-over from other donors' samples. CDR3s include the opening cysteine and the closing phenylalanine or tryptophan. A D gene is named only where the DNA matches it firmly. Expanded clones are given a class, and other clones once, few, many or no size at all.

>NA|TRBJ1-4|TRBV4-1|NA
CASSQGRRPEGLFF
TGCGCCAGCAGCCAAGGGCGCCGCCCAGAGGGACTGTTTTTT
>NA|TRBJ2-7|TRBV28|NA
CASSSTGSPSYEQYF
TGTGCCAGCAGCTCCACAGGGTCCCCCTCCTACGAGCAGTACTTC
>NA|TRBJ1-4|TRBV11-2|NA
CASSLPDLWGAREKLFF
TGTGCCAGCAGCTTACCGGACCTCTGGGGGGCGCGGGAAAAACTGTTTTTT
>TRBD1|TRBJ2-7|TRBV4-3|NA
CASSQVGTGGYEQYF
TGCGCCAGCAGCCAAGTAGGGACAGGGGGCTACGAGCAGTACTTC
>NA|TRBJ1-3|TRBV28|NA
CASSLERTNTIYF
TGTGCCAGCAGTTTGGAAAGGACAAACACCATATATTTT
>NA|TRBJ2-1|TRBV5-1|NA
CASAGFNEQFF
TGCGCCAGCGCTGGATTCAATGAGCAGTTCTTC
>NA|TRBJ1-1|TRBV7-9|NA
CASSPRPGDEAFF
TGTGCCAGCAGCCCCCGTCCAGGGGATGAAGCTTTCTTT
>NA|TRBJ2-2|TRBV30|NA
CAWSGSGELFF
TGTGCCTGGAGTGGAAGTGGGGAGCTGTTTTTT
>TRBD2|TRBJ2-2|TRBV6-5|once
CASSYLSGRVTGELFF
TGTGCCAGCAGTTACTTAAGCGGGAGGGTCACCGGGGAGCTGTTTTTT
>TRBD2|TRBJ2-2|TRBV10-1|NA
CASSETPWGGRTGELFF
TGCGCCAGCAGTGAGACCCCTTGGGGCGGGAGGACCGGGGAGCTGTTTTTT
>NA|TRBJ1-1|TRBV4-3|NA
CASRDEGGVEAFF
TGCGCCAGCAGGGATGAGGGGGGTGTTGAAGCTTTCTTT
>TRBD2|TRBJ2-1|TRBV29-1|NA
CSVSGLAGVGQFF
TGCAGCGTTTCGGGACTAGCGGGAGTAGGACAGTTCTTC
>TRBD1|TRBJ1-1|TRBV28|NA
CASSLGTGVGTEAFF
TGTGCCAGCAGTTTAGGGACAGGGGTGGGGACTGAAGCTTTCTTT
>TRBD1|TRBJ1-2|TRBV27|NA
CASSLRQGGSYGYTF
TGTGCCAGCAGTTTAAGACAGGGGGGTAGCTATGGCTACACCTTC
>TRBD1|TRBJ2-7|TRBV28|NA
CASSLHRQGAGEQYF
TGTGCCAGCAGTCTCCATCGACAGGGGGCTGGCGAGCAGTACTTC
>TRBD2|TRBJ2-5|TRBV5-1|NA
CASSAALTSPQETQYF
TGCGCCAGCAGCGCCGCCCTGACTAGCCCCCAAGAGACCCAGTACTTC
>NA|TRBJ2-2|TRBV5-1|NA
CASSRGAAGETGELFF
TGCGCCAGCAGCCGGGGGGCGGCAGGGGAAACCGGGGAGCTGTTTTTT
>TRBD2|TRBJ2-2|TRBV7-8|NA
CASSSVAGGAGELFF
TGTGCCAGCAGCTCGGTAGCGGGAGGTGCCGGGGAGCTGTTTTTT